This T cell receptor (beta chain) was recorded in a study of blood T cell repertoires in COVID-19. On the study more broadly: Samples of COVID-19 (acute and convalescent) were obtained from the United States, Italy and Spain.

For this clone: The sample holds other DNA sequences that translate to the same CDR3.

The repertoire was sequenced with immunoSEQ multiplex PCR; TCRdb's copy has only in-frame clones and lacks some. The sample has some 68,000 clones, 85% to 90% seen once. Sample: peripheral blood. This receptor was obtained from a man aged 50-60 years with active COVID-19.

This chain's CDR3 is CASSFGTSGGDTQYF. As DNA, the CDR3 is TGCGCCAGCAGCTTCGGAACTAGCGGGGGGGATACGCAGTATTTT. The chain carries TRBV5-1 and TRBJ2-3, with 12 bases matching TRBD2. Trimming removed 2 bases from V and 6 bases from J; junction bases left unmatched: 4. The length of the CDR3 is 15 residues. Germline CDR1 is SGHRS and CDR2 is YFSETQ.